The source of this T cell receptor (beta chain) is a study of blood T cell dynamics during melanoma immunotherapy. Study as a whole: Patients with metastatic melanoma got pembrolizumab or nivolumab-ipilimumab as first-line care.

Time point here: pre-treatment baseline. One draw preceded checkpoint blockade; another followed its first cycle at week 3. V lost 5 bases, J lost 4 bases, and 1 base stayed unmatched. In germline, CDR1 is SGHNT, CDR2 YYREEE (reference sequence). This CDR3 region has 13 residues. Each bulk PBMC sample had around 380 ng DNA loaded. Profiled with immunoSEQ multiplex PCR; TCRdb holds only in-frame clones, not every one. The sample holds about 11,000 clones, roughly 81% seen once. The material was blood, obtained from a patient treated with checkpoint blockade. This clonotype was sampled from a human donor with melanoma. This rearrangement joins TRBV5-4 to TRBJ2-7; 12 positions match TRBD2. Here the CDR3 reads CASSGLAGYEQYF. CDR3 sequence (DNA): TGTGCCAGCAGTGGACTAGCGGGGTACGAGCAGTACTTC.